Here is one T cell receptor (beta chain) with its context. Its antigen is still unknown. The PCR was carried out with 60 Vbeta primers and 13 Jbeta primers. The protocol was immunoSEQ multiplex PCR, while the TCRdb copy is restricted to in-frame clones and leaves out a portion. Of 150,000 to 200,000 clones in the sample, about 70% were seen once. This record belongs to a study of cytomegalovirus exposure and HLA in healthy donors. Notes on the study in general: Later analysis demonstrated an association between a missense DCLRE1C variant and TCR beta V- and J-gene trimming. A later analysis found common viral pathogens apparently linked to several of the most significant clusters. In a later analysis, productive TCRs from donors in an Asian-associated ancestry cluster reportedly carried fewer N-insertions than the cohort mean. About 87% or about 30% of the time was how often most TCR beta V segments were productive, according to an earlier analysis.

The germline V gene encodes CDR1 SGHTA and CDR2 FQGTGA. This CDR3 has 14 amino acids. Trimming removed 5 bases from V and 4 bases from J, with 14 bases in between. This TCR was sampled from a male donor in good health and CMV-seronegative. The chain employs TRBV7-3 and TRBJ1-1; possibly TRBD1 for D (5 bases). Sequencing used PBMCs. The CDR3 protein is CASSQFMGGTEAFF. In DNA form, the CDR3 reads TGTGCCAGCAGCCAATTCATGGGGGGCACTGAAGCTTTCTTT.